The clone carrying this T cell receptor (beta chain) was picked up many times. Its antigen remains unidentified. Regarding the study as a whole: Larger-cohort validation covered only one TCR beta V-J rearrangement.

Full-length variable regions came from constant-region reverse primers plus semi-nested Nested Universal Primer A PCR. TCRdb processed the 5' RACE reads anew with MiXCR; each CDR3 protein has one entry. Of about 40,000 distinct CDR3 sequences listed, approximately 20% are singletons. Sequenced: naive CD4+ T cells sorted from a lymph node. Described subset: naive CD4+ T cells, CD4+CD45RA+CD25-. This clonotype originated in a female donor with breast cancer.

CDR3 sequence (DNA): TGTGCCAGCAGCTCCGACTCAGGGGGCTGGGGAGGCTACACCTTC. It translates to CASSSDSGGWGGYTF. The rearrangement links TRBV7-2 to TRBJ1-2; 8 bases align to TRBD1. This CDR3 comprises 15 residues. Germline CDR1 SGHTA, CDR2 FQGNSA. V shed 4 bases and J 8 bases; nucleotides not matched to a gene: 12. The full variable domain, in which reference TRBV7-2 and TRBJ1-2 provide the parts outside the CDR3, is GAGVSQSPSNKVTEKGKDVELRCDPISGHTALYWYRQSLGQGLEFLIYFQGNSAPDKSGLPSDRFSAERTGGSVSTLTIQRTQQEDSAVYLCASSSDSGGWGGYTFGSGTRLTVV.